This T cell receptor beta chain was found in a study of early T cells in non-severe SARS-CoV-2 infection. Looking at the study overall: The sequenced material was bulk RNA from unsorted whole blood, and its chains were unpaired.

The germline CDR1 and CDR2 sequences are SGHKS and YYEKEE (reference sequence). Trimming removed 0 bases at V and 2 bases at J, with 12 bases between. This CDR3 has 16 amino acids. In TCRdb, the 5' RACE reads were re-called with MiXCR into one record per CDR3 protein. The table shows 100,000 to 120,000 distinct CDR3 sequences, with roughly 12% occurring only once. This clonotype was sampled from an adult who was a healthcare worker with PCR-confirmed SARS-CoV-2 infection or an uninfected control (not recorded which). This chain uses TRBV5-5 with TRBJ1-5; D may be TRBD1 (6 bases). Sequenced material: whole blood, taken at baseline. The CDR3 region has the DNA TGTGCCAGCAGCTTGGTAGGGAACAGGGGCAATCAGCCCCAGCATTTT. This encodes CASSLVGNRGNQPQHF.